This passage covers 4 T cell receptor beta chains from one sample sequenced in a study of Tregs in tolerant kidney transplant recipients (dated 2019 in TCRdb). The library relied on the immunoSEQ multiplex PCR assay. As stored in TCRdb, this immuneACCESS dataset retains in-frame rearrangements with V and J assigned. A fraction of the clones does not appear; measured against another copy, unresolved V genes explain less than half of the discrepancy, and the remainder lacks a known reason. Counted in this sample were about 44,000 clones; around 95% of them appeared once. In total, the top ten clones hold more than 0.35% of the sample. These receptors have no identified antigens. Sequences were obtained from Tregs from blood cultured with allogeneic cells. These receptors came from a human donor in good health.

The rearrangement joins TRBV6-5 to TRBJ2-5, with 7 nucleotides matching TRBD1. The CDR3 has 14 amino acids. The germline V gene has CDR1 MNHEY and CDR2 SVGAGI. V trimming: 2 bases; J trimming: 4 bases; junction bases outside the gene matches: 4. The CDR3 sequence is CASSYDDRAETQYF. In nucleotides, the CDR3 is TGTGCCAGCAGTTACGACGACAGGGCAGAGACCCAGTACTTC.

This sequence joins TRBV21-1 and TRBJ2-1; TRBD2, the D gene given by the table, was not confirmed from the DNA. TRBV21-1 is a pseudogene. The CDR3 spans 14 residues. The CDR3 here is CASSARVLYNEQFF. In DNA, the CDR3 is TGTGCCAGCAGCGCCCGGGTACTCTACAATGAGCAGTTCTTC.

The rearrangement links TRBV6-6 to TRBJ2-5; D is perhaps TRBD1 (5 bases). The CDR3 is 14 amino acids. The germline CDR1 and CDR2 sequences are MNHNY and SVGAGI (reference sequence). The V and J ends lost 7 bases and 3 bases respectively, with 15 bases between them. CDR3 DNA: TGTGCCAGCATTCAGGGTTGGCTCGAAGAGACCCAGTACTTC. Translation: CASIQGWLEETQYF.

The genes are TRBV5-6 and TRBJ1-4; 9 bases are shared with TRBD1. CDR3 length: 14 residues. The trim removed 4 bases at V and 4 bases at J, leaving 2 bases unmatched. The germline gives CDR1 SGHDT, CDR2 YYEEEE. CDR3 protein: CASSRTGDNEKLFF. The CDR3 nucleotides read TGTGCCAGCAGCCGGACAGGGGATAATGAAAAACTGTTTTTT.